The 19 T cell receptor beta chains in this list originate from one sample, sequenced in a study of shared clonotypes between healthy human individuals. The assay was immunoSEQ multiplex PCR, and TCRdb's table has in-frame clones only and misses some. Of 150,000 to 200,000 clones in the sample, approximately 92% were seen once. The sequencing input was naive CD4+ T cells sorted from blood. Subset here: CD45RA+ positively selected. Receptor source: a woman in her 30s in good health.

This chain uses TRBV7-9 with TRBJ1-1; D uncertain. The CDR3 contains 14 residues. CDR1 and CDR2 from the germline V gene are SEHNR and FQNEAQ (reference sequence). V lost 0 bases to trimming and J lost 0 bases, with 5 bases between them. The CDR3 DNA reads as TGTGCCAGCAGCTTAGCAGAGTTGAACACTGAAGCTTTCTTT. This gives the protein CASSLAELNTEAFF.

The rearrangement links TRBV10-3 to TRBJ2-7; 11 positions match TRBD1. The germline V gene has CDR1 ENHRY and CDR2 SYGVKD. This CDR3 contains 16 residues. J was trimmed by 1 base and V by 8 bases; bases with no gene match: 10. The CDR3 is CAIGGQGAPQSYEQYF. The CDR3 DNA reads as TGTGCCATCGGTGGACAGGGGGCGCCCCAATCCTACGAGCAGTACTTC.

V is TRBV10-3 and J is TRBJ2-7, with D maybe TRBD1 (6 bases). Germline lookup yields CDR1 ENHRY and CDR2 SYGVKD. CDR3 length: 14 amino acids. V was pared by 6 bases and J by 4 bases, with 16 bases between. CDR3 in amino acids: CAISDSGTNYEQYF. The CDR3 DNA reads TGTGCCATCAGCGACTCCGGGACAAATTACGAGCAGTACTTC.

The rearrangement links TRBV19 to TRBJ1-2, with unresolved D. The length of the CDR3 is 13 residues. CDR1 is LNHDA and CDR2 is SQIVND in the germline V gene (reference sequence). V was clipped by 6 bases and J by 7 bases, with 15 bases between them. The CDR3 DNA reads TGTGCCAGTAGAACCACTGATGGGAGTGGCTACACCTTC. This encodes CASRTTDGSGYTF.

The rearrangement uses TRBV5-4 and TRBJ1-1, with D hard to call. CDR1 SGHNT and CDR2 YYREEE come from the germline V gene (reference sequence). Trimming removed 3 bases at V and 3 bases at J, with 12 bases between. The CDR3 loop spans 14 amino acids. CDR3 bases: TGTGCCAGCAGCTCGCCGGTGGGCGACACTGAAGCTTTCTTT. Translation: CASSSPVGDTEAFF.

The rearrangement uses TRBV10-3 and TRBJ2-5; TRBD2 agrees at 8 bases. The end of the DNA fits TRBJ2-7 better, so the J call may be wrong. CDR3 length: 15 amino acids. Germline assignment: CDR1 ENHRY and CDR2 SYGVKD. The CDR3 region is CAISEGGRSSYEQYF. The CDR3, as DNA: TGTGCCATCAGTGAAGGCGGGAGGAGCTCCTACGAGCAGTACTTC.

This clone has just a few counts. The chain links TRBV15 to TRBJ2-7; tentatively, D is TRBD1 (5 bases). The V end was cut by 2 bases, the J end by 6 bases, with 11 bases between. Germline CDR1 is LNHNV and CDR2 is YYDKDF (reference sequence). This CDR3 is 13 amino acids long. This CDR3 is CATSRSSGFEQYF. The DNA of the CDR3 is TGTGCCACCAGCAGATCCTCAGGGTTCGAGCAGTACTTC.

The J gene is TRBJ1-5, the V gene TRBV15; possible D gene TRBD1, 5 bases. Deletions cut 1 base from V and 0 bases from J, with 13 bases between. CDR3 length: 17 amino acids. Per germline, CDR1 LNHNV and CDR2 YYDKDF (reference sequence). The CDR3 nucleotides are TGTGCCACCAGCAGAGCTGGGTGGACATATAGCAATCAGCCCCAGCATTTT. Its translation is CATSRAGWTYSNQPQHF.

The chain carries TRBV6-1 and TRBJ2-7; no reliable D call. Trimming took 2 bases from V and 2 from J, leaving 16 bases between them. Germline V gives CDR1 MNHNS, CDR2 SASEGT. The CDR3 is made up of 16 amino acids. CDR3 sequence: CASSEQQRSGAYEQYF. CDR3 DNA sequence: TGTGCCAGCAGTGAACAACAGCGATCGGGCGCCTACGAGCAGTACTTC.

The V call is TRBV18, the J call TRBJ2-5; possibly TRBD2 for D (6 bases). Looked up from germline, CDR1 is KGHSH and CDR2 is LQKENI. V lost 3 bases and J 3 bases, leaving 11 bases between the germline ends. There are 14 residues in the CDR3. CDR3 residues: CASSPPGLEETQYF. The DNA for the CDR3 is TGTGCCAGCTCACCGCCGGGACTCGAAGAGACCCAGTACTTC.

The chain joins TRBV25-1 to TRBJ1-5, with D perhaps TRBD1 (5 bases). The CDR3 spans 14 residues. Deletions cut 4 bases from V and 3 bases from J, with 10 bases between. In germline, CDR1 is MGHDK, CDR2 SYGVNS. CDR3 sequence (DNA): TGTGCCAGCAGTGTTCCAGGGCTCAATCAGCCCCAGCATTTT. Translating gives CASSVPGLNQPQHF.

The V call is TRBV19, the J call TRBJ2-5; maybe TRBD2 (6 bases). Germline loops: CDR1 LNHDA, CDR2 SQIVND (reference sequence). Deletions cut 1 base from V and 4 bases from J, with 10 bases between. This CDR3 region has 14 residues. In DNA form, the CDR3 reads TGTGCCAGTAGTATAGTGGGGCGGGGAGAGACCCAGTACTTC. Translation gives CASSIVGRGETQYF.

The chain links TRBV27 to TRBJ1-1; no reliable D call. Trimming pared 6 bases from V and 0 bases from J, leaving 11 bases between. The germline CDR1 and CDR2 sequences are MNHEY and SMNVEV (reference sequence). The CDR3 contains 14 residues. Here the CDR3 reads CASSLLGLNTEAFF. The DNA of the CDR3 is TGTGCCAGCAGCCTGTTGGGCTTGAACACTGAAGCTTTCTTT.

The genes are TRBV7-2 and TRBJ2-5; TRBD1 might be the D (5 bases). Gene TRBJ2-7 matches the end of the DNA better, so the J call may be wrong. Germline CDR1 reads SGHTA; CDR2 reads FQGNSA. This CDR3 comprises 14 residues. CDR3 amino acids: CASSLSLRDYEQYF. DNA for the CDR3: TGTGCCAGCAGCTTATCCCTCAGGGACTACGAGCAGTACTTC.

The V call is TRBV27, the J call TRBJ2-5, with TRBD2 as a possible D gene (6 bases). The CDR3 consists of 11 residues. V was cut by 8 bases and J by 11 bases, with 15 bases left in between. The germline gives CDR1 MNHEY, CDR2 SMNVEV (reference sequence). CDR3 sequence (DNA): TGTGCCAGCGGATATTTAGCGGAGCAGTACTTC. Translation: CASGYLAEQYF.

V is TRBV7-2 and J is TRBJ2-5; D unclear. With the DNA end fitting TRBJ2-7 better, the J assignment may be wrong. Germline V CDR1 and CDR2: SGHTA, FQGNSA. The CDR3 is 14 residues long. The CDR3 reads CASSLDPGTFEQYF. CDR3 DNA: TGTGCCAGCAGCTTAGATCCAGGTACCTTCGAGCAGTACTTC.

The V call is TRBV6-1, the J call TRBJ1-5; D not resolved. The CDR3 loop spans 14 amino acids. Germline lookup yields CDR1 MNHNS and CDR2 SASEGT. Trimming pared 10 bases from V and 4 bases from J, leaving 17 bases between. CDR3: CATALEGFNQPQHF. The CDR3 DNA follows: TGTGCCACCGCATTGGAGGGCTTTAATCAGCCCCAGCATTTT.

CDR3 amino acids: CASSPWTGVYEQYF. As DNA, the CDR3 is TGTGCCAGCTCACCCTGGACAGGGGTCTACGAGCAGTACTTC. The chain uses TRBV18 and TRBJ2-7; 9 bases fit TRBD1. The CDR3 is made up of 14 amino acids. Trimming cost V 3 bases and J 3 bases; bases outside gene matches: 3. Germline lookup yields CDR1 KGHSH and CDR2 LQKENI.

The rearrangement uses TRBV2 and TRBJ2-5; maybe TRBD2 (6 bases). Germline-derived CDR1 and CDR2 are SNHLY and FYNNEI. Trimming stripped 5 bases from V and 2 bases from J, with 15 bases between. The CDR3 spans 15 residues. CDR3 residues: CASSSLGLGQETQYF. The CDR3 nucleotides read TGTGCCAGCAGTAGCCTGGGACTGGGACAAGAGACCCAGTACTTC. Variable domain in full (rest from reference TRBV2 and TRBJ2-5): EPEVTQTPSHQVTQMGQEVILRCVPISNHLYFYWYRQILGQKVEFLVSFYNNEISEKSEIFDDQFSVERPDGSNFTLKIRSTKLEDSAMYFCASSSLGLGQETQYFGPGTRLLVL.